The rows below give T cell receptor beta chains drawn from one sample of a study of T cell responses to AZD1222 COVID-19 vaccine. Clones were sequenced by immunoSEQ multiplex PCR, and TCRdb holds only the in-frame ones, with some missing. The table shows around 170,000 clones, with nearly 95% occurring only once. The specimen comprised peripheral blood, sampled 28 days after the second AZD1222 dose. The receptors here all came from an adult who received the AZD1222 COVID-19 vaccine. Both conserved end residues are part of each CDR3. D genes are given only for firm matches. Where a row states a size, it is once, few, many or the class of an expanded clone; other rows omit it.

J gene,clone size,D gene,V gene,CDR3 DNA,CDR3 protein
TRBJ1-4,once,.,TRBV5-1,TGCGCCAGCAGCTCCTCAGAGGGAGGTACAACTAATGAAAAACTGTTTTTT,CASSSSEGGTTNEKLFF
TRBJ1-5,.,.,TRBV6-2/TRBV6-3,TGTGCCAGCAGTTACTTGGGCAGATATCAGCCCCAGCATTTT,CASSYLGRYQPQHF
TRBJ1-6,.,.,TRBV6-5,TGTGCCAGCAGGCAAGTCGGGGACTCACCCCTCCACTTT,CASRQVGDSPLHF
TRBJ1-4,.,TRBD1,TRBV23-1,TGCGCCAGCAGTCTGGACAGGGGTATTCGGTATGAAAAACTGTTTTTT,CASSLDRGIRYEKLFF
TRBJ2-7,.,.,TRBV3-1/TRBV3-2,TGTGCCAGCAGCCAAACTCCTAGCGAGCAGTACTTC,CASSQTPSEQYF
TRBJ1-2,.,.,TRBV19,TGTGCCACCCAACCGACAGTTTTCCATGGCTACACCTTC,CATQPTVFHGYTF
TRBJ2-5,.,TRBD2,TRBV3-1/TRBV3-2,TGTGCCAGCAGCCTACGGGGAGAGGGACTAGCGGGAGGAAGGGAGACCCAGTACTTC,CASSLRGEGLAGGRETQYF
TRBJ2-3,.,TRBD1,TRBV3-1/TRBV3-2,TGTGCCAGCACCCGGGACAGGGGGACCACAGATACGCAGTATTTT,CASTRDRGTTDTQYF
TRBJ2-1,.,TRBD2,TRBV5-1,TGCGCCAGCAGCCTAGCGGGGATCTCCTACAATGAGCAGTTCTTC,CASSLAGISYNEQFF
TRBJ1-2,.,TRBD1,TRBV30,TGTGCCTGGAGTTCCAGGGGGCGAGACCACGGTGGCTACACCTTC,CAWSSRGRDHGGYTF
TRBJ1-1,.,TRBD1,TRBV7-9,TGTGCCAGCAGCTTAGACGAGACAGGGTTTAACACTGAAGCTTTCTTT,CASSLDETGFNTEAFF
TRBJ2-1,.,.,TRBV5-1,TGCGCCAGCAGCTTGGAGGTCGGTGAGCAGTTCTTC,CASSLEVGEQFF
TRBJ2-2,.,TRBD2,TRBV5-4,TGTGCCAGCAGCTTGGGGACTAGCCTCACCGGGGAGCTGTTTTTT,CASSLGTSLTGELFF
TRBJ1-3,.,.,TRBV18,TGTGCCAGCTCACCCATGGACCTAGGAGGAAACACCATATATTTT,CASSPMDLGGNTIYF
TRBJ1-2,.,TRBD1,TRBV30,TGTGCCTGGAGTGTACAGGGGTGGGCCACCTTC,CAWSVQGWATF
TRBJ2-1,.,.,TRBV6-5,TGTGCCAGCAATACACCGGGATTACGCAATGAGCAGTTCTTC,CASNTPGLRNEQFF
TRBJ1-6,.,.,TRBV11-2,TGTGCCAGCAGCTTAGGGGGGGGTTCACCCCTCCACTTT,CASSLGGGSPLHF
TRBJ1-6,.,TRBD1,TRBV5-4,TGTGCCAGCAGCTTGCAGGGGACAGGGTGGCCACCCCTCCACTTT,CASSLQGTGWPPLHF
TRBJ2-1,.,TRBD1,TRBV19,TGTGCCAGTTGTAAACAGGGGTCCTGCAATGAGCAGTTCTTC,CASCKQGSCNEQFF
TRBJ1-4,.,.,TRBV27,TGTGCCAGCAGCCCGGCGATTAATGAAAAACTGTTTTTT,CASSPAINEKLFF
TRBJ1-3,.,.,TRBV27,TGTGCCAGCAGCCTTACAGGGTCTACTGGAAACACCATATATTTT,CASSLTGSTGNTIYF
TRBJ1-5,.,.,TRBV10-2,TGCGCCAGCAGTGACAGTTTTTATCAGCCCCAGCATTTT,CASSDSFYQPQHF
TRBJ1-2,.,TRBD1,TRBV4-1,TGCGCCAGCAGCCAAGCACAGGGGCAGGGCTACACCTTC,CASSQAQGQGYTF
TRBJ1-1,few,.,TRBV3-1/TRBV3-2,TGTGCCAGCAGCCAGGTCAGTTCCACTGAAGCTTTCTTT,CASSQVSSTEAFF
TRBJ1-2,.,.,TRBV27,TGTGCCAGCAGTCCGCGGACGGGTGAGGCTAACTATGGCTACACCTTC,CASSPRTGEANYGYTF